Below, 29 T cell receptor beta chains from the same sample are listed, as sequenced in a study of shared clonotypes between healthy human individuals (dated by TCRdb to 2018 to 2020). The library was built by means of the immunoSEQ multiplex PCR assay. TCRdb retrieved this table from immuneACCESS and kept in-frame rearrangements only. Not all clones are present; in checked studies, unresolved V genes account for under half, and no reason is known for the remainder. The sample table holds fewer than 2.5 million clones, of which 93% were seen once. Around 0.37% of the sample is held by the ten biggest clonotypes. What was sequenced was naive CD4+ T cells from PBMCs. Taken with the paper, the label for cell subset or site translates to: CD45RA+ positively selected. Receptor source: a man aged 18 to 29 in good health. Some clones in this sample may be carry-over from other donors' samples.

J is TRBJ1-1 and V is TRBV10-1; 10 bases map to TRBD1. V shed 5 bases, J shed 6 bases, and the junction held 3 bases outside the gene matches. This CDR3 has 13 residues. Germline CDR1 and CDR2: WNHNN and SYGVQD (reference sequence). CDR3 amino acids: CASSRQGAAEAFF. In DNA form, the CDR3 reads TGCGCCAGCAGTAGACAGGGGGCAGCTGAAGCTTTCTTT.

V is TRBV15 and J is TRBJ2-2; D unresolved. V lost 0 bases and J 10 bases, leaving 21 bases between the germline ends. In germline, CDR1 is LNHNV, CDR2 YYDKDF (reference sequence). This CDR3 contains 17 residues. The DNA for the CDR3 is TGTGCCACCAGCAGAGACCAGGTTAAAATCCCAACCCCGGAGCTGTTTTTT. Encoded protein: CATSRDQVKIPTPELFF.

The gene calls are TRBV28 and TRBJ1-5; D gene uncertain. CDR1 and CDR2 from the germline V gene are MDHEN and SYDVKM. The CDR3 covers 14 residues. Trimming cost V 1 base and J 7 bases, with 11 bases left between them. The CDR3: CASSLYQEGQPQHF. The CDR3 DNA reads TGTGCCAGCAGTTTATATCAGGAAGGGCAGCCCCAGCATTTT.

This chain links TRBV19 with TRBJ1-2; 7 bases are shared with TRBD1. The CDR3 is 17 residues long. The germline gives CDR1 LNHDA, CDR2 SQIVND (reference sequence). V shed 4 bases and J 0 bases; nucleotides not matched to a gene: 11. The CDR3 loop reads CASSRYQGVASNYGYTF. CDR3 in DNA: TGTGCCAGTAGTAGGTACCAGGGGGTGGCCTCTAACTATGGCTACACCTTC. The complete variable domain, with remaining parts taken from reference TRBV19 and TRBJ1-2, reads DGGITQSPKYLFRKEGQNVTLSCEQNLNHDAMYWYRQDPGQGLRLIYYSQIVNDFQKGDIAEGYSVSREKKESFPLTVTSAQKNPTAFYLCASSRYQGVASNYGYTFGSGTRLTVV.

The CDR3 protein is CASAGNSNQPQHF. The CDR3 DNA reads as TGTGCCAGCGCAGGGAATAGCAATCAGCCCCAGCATTTT. The chain carries TRBV6-1 and TRBJ1-5; maybe TRBD1 (5 bases). Trimming took 8 bases from V and 0 from J, leaving 8 bases between them. The CDR3 is made up of 13 amino acids. Germline assignment: CDR1 MNHNS and CDR2 SASEGT.

The chain combines TRBV5-1 with TRBJ2-7; D might be TRBD1 (6 bases). The germline V gene encodes CDR1 SGHRS and CDR2 YFSETQ. This CDR3 region has 15 residues. Trimming removed 2 bases from V and 2 bases from J, with 14 bases in between. The CDR3 nucleotides read TGCGCCAGCAGCTTAACCGGGACACAAACCTACGAGCAGTACTTC. Residues: CASSLTGTQTYEQYF.

This chain links TRBV5-1 with TRBJ1-2; weak D call: TRBD1 (5 bases). V lost 1 base and J lost 6, with 13 bases in between. The V gene's germline CDR1 is SGHRS and CDR2 YFSETQ. The CDR3 covers 14 residues. The CDR3 sequence: CASSLTGTPDGYTF. The CDR3 coding sequence is TGCGCCAGCAGCTTGACCGGGACGCCTGATGGCTACACCTTC.

Remarks on this clone: Additional DNA sequences in this sample encode the identical CDR3. V usage is TRBV7-9 and J usage is TRBJ1-3; 7 bases agree with TRBD1. The CDR3 consists of 13 residues. J was trimmed by 4 bases and V by 3 bases; bases with no gene match: 0. From germline, CDR1 is SEHNR and CDR2 FQNEAQ (reference sequence). CDR3 coding DNA: TGTGCCAGCAGCTTGGACAGGGGAAACACCATATATTTT. The encoded protein is CASSLDRGNTIYF. Based on the CDR3 plus reference TRBV7-9 and TRBJ1-3, the full variable domain is DTGVSQNPRHKITKRGQNVTFRCDPISEHNRLYWYRQTLGQGPEFLTYFQNEAQLEKSRLLSDRFSAERPKGSFSTLEIQRTEQGDSAMYLCASSLDRGNTIYFGEGSWLTVV.

This CDR3 is CASSDPSGNTGELFF. DNA of the CDR3: TGCGCCAGCTCGGACCCTTCCGGGAACACCGGGGAGCTGTTTTTT. The genes are TRBV5-1 and TRBJ2-2, with no clear D. CDR1 and CDR2 (germline): SGHRS, YFSETQ. The CDR3 covers 15 residues. V gave up 7 bases and J gave up 1 base, with 14 bases separating them.

The rearrangement links TRBV4-1 to TRBJ2-3, with 9 bases lining up with TRBD2. V trimming: 0 bases; J trimming: 3 bases; junction bases outside the gene matches: 4. The CDR3 totals 16 residues. Germline V gene sequence: CDR1 MGHRA, CDR2 YSYEKL. CDR3 protein: CASSQDVTSGTDTQYF. CDR3 DNA: TGCGCCAGCAGCCAAGATGTGACTAGCGGTACAGATACGCAGTATTTT.

The chain combines TRBV7-8 with TRBJ1-2; D is unclear. CDR3 length: 16 amino acids. CDR1 is SGHVS and CDR2 is FQNEAQ in the germline V gene. V lost 1 base and J lost 8, with 20 bases in between. For the CDR3, the DNA is TGTGCCAGCAGCTTAGACCGATCTCGGGTCCCATCGGGCTACACCTTC. Its protein product is CASSLDRSRVPSGYTF.

The chain employs TRBV28 and TRBJ2-7, with a tentative D call TRBD2 (5 bases). V gave up 6 bases and J gave up 4 bases, with 16 bases separating them. This CDR3 comprises 14 residues. From germline, CDR1 is MDHEN and CDR2 SYDVKM. For the CDR3, the DNA is TGTGCCAGCAGCCTACCCAGCGGTAGTTACGAGCAGTACTTC. This codes for CASSLPSGSYEQYF.

V and J are TRBV7-2 and TRBJ1-1; tentatively, D is TRBD1 (6 bases). The V end lost 3 bases, the J end lost 7 bases, and 12 bases lay between the germline ends. This CDR3 spans 13 amino acids. Germline V gene data show CDR1 as SGHTA and CDR2 as FQGNSA. CDR3 region: CASSFRVDSEAFF. The CDR3 nucleotides read TGTGCCAGCAGCTTTAGGGTGGACAGTGAAGCTTTCTTT.

This clone was counted once. The gene calls are TRBV11-1 and TRBJ2-3, with 8 nucleotides matching TRBD2. This CDR3 contains 14 residues. Germline V CDR1 and CDR2: SGHAT, FQDESV (reference sequence). Trimming took 9 bases from V and 1 from J; bases not matched to a gene: 6. CDR3 in DNA: TGTGCCAGGCCGGGGGGGGTTGGCACAGATACGCAGTATTTT. Encoded protein: CARPGGVGTDTQYF.

The rearrangement uses TRBV7-3 and TRBJ2-1, with 9 bases matching TRBD2. V lost 4 bases, J lost 9 bases, and 4 bases stayed unmatched. The CDR3 is 13 amino acids. The germline gives CDR1 SGHTA, CDR2 FQGTGA. The CDR3 region is CASSSSGMGEQFF. CDR3 nucleotides: TGTGCCAGCAGCTCTAGCGGGATGGGTGAGCAGTTCTTC.

The J gene is TRBJ2-5, the V gene TRBV29-1, with 13 bases aligning to TRBD2. There are 15 residues in the CDR3. V was pared by 4 bases and J by 8 bases, with 10 bases of the junction left unmatched. CDR1 is SQVTM and CDR2 is ANQGSEA in the germline V gene. CDR3 loop: CSVAGTSGAVGTQYF. In DNA, the CDR3 is TGCAGCGTTGCTGGGACTAGCGGGGCCGTTGGTACCCAGTACTTC.

The chain is built from TRBV7-2 and TRBJ2-5; D might be TRBD1 or TRBD2, each matching 6 bases. CDR3 length equals 17 residues. V gave up 1 base and J gave up 5 bases, with 20 bases separating them. From germline, CDR1 is SGHTA and CDR2 FQGNSA. CDR3 nucleotides: TGTGCCAGCAGCTTAGGGGGGCTAGCGCATGGTATGGAGACCCAGTACTTC. Amino acid sequence: CASSLGGLAHGMETQYF.

This clone appeared once. The rearrangement uses TRBV7-9 and TRBJ1-6; D is uncertain. Trimming shortened V by 4 bases and J by 10 bases, and 17 bases separated the two germline ends. The V gene's germline CDR1 is SEHNR and CDR2 FQNEAQ (reference sequence). This CDR3 contains 15 residues. CDR3 residues: CASSSDAVRRSPLHF. In nucleotides, the CDR3 is TGTGCCAGCAGCTCTGACGCGGTCAGGCGATCACCCCTCCACTTT.

This sequence joins TRBV11-1 and TRBJ2-7, with D maybe TRBD1 (5 bases). CDR1 and CDR2 (germline): SGHAT, FQDESV (reference sequence). The germline V and J ends were trimmed by 1 base and 5 bases, with 15 bases remaining between them. The CDR3 sequence is 15 residues long. This chain's CDR3 is CASSLVPDTGHEQYF. CDR3 DNA sequence: TGTGCCAGCAGCTTAGTCCCTGATACAGGACACGAGCAGTACTTC.

This chain links TRBV4-1 with TRBJ2-2, with D possibly matching TRBD2 (5 bases). Germline CDR1 MGHRA, CDR2 YSYEKL. V shed 0 bases and J shed 4 bases, with 9 bases lying between them. CDR3 length: 15 residues. CDR3 DNA sequence: TGCGCCAGCAGCCAAGATAGAGCGGCCACCGGGGAGCTGTTTTTT. Translated, it gives CASSQDRAATGELFF.

V usage is TRBV10-1 and J usage is TRBJ2-7, with D unclear. In germline, CDR1 is WNHNN, CDR2 SYGVQD (reference sequence). V gave up 8 bases and J gave up 0 bases, with 23 bases separating them. The length of the CDR3 is 17 residues. CDR3 region: CASPFVTGGATSYEQYF. The CDR3 coding sequence is TGCGCCAGCCCCTTCGTCACCGGCGGAGCAACCTCCTACGAGCAGTACTTC.

V is TRBV18 and J is TRBJ1-4, with D possibly matching TRBD1 (6 bases). There are 14 residues in the CDR3. CDR1 and CDR2 from the germline V gene are KGHSH and LQKENI. The V and J ends lost 2 bases and 7 bases respectively, with 11 bases between them. The CDR3 spells CASSPLQGPEKLFF. CDR3 bases: TGTGCCAGCTCACCATTACAGGGACCTGAAAAACTGTTTTTT.

V gene TRBV5-4 combines with J gene TRBJ2-1, with 7 bases matching TRBD2. Germline CDR1 is SGHNT and CDR2 is YYREEE (reference sequence). V was clipped by 0 bases and J by 3 bases; unmatched bases: 9. CDR3 length: 17 residues. CDR3 nucleotide sequence: TGTGCCAGCAGCTTGGTAAATCGGGCTAGCGGCTACAATGAGCAGTTCTTC. Protein product: CASSLVNRASGYNEQFF.

The genes are TRBV7-2 and TRBJ2-5, with TRBD2 matching 15 bases. V lost 5 bases to trimming and J lost 5 bases; unmatched junction nucleotides: 6. The length of the CDR3 is 16 residues. Germline V gives CDR1 SGHTA, CDR2 FQGNSA. The DNA for the CDR3 is TGTGCCAGCAGCCCAGGACTAGCGGGAGGGTGGGAGACCCAGTACTTC. Residues: CASSPGLAGGWETQYF.

The genes are TRBV28 and TRBJ2-2; 7 bases are a match to TRBD2. The junction had 7 bases not matched to a gene; V was cut back by 2 bases and J by 4 bases. Germline lookup yields CDR1 MDHEN and CDR2 SYDVKM. The length of the CDR3 is 16 residues. The CDR3 sequence is CASSLVGAGVTGELFF. CDR3 in DNA: TGTGCCAGCAGTTTAGTAGGGGCGGGAGTCACCGGGGAGCTGTTTTTT.

The chain has TRBV5-4 and TRBJ2-5, with D tentatively TRBD1 (5 bases). This CDR3 spans 13 amino acids. Trimming stripped 5 bases from V and 2 bases from J, with 10 bases between. Germline-derived CDR1 and CDR2 are SGHNT and YYREEE (reference sequence). The CDR3 region has the DNA TGTGCCAGCAGGCTTGACAGTCAAGAGACCCAGTACTTC. Its protein is CASRLDSQETQYF.

The gene calls are TRBV7-9 and TRBJ1-2, with D hard to call. V lost 7 bases and J lost 7, with 22 bases in between. The CDR3 spans 15 residues. Germline V gene lookup returns CDR1 SEHNR and CDR2 FQNEAQ (reference sequence). The CDR3 nucleotides read TGTGCCAGCACCCCTACCGGGAGGGAATACGGTGGCTACACCTTC. This gives the protein CASTPTGREYGGYTF.

The J gene is TRBJ1-1, the V gene TRBV5-1; D uncertain. V dropped 3 bases and J dropped 6 bases, with 12 bases sitting between them. The CDR3 has 13 amino acids. CDR1 and CDR2 from the germline V gene are SGHRS and YFSETQ. DNA of the CDR3: TGCGCCAGCAGCTCCTCGGGCCAGGCTGAAGCTTTCTTT. This codes for CASSSSGQAEAFF. The full variable domain, rest sourced from reference TRBV5-1 and TRBJ1-1, is KAGVTQTPRYLIKTRGQQVTLSCSPISGHRSVSWYQQTPGQGLQFLFEYFSETQRNKGNFPGRFSGRQFSNSRSEMNVSTLELGDSALYLCASSSSGQAEAFFGQGTRLTVV.

V gene TRBV5-5 combines with J gene TRBJ1-4; tentatively, D is TRBD1 (5 bases). The germline CDR1 and CDR2 sequences are SGHKS and YYEKEE (reference sequence). The length of the CDR3 is 15 residues. Trimming removed 4 bases at V and 5 bases at J, with 15 bases between. DNA of the CDR3: TGTGCCAGCAGCAGGCAGGGAAGGGAAAATGAAAAACTGTTTTTT. The encoded protein is CASSRQGRENEKLFF.